These 8 T cell receptor beta chains were all obtained from the same sample, sequenced in a study of T cell clonality in common variable immunodeficiency. Repertoires were generated with immunoSEQ multiplex PCR, while TCRdb's copy carries only in-frame clones and drops some. This repertoire holds approximately 81,000 clones, and none appear only once. Sequenced material: peripheral blood mononuclear cells. The receptors derive from a person aged 18 to 75 in good health.

The table lists this clone with many counts. The sequence runs out 3 residues before the end of the CDR3; the remainder is reconstructed from the germline J gene. The chain recombines TRBV7-3 with TRBJ2-1; the match to TRBD2 covers 7 bases. The V and J ends lost 2 bases and 4 bases, in that order; junction bases with no gene match: 5. The germline V gene encodes CDR1 SGHTA and CDR2 FQGTGA. The CDR3 contains 15 residues. Here the CDR3 reads CASSLQRGPYNEQFF. The sequenced CDR3 bases are TGTGCCAGCAGCTTACAGCGGGGACCTTACAATGAG.

In its sample, this clone was seen many times. Read data end 3 residues before the CDR3 end; the end is taken from the germline J gene. The V and J genes are TRBV15 and TRBJ1-5; 11 nucleotides agree with TRBD1. The CDR3 runs to 17 residues. After removal of 0 bases from V and 1 base from J, the junction contained 2 bases not matched to a gene. Germline V gene lookup returns CDR1 LNHNV and CDR2 YYDKDF (reference sequence). The DNA read from the CDR3 is TGTGCCACCAGCAGAGATCGGGACAGGGGGAGCAATCAGCCC. Amino acids: CATSRDRDRGSNQP. In full, the CDR3 reads CATSRDRDRGSNQPQHF.

This clone has ten or more counts. The CDR3 end lies 3 residues beyond the end of the read and is filled in from the germline J gene. The chain carries TRBV18 and TRBJ2-3, with D unresolved. V was trimmed by 4 bases and J by 4 bases, leaving 9 bases between them. This CDR3 is built from 13 residues. The germline V gene has CDR1 KGHSH and CDR2 LQKENI. The sequenced part of the CDR3 DNA is TGTGCCAGCTCACTCCACGTAGCAGATACG. Translation gives CASSLHVADT. The whole CDR3 protein is CASSLHVADTQYF. The variable domain in full, completed from reference TRBV18 and TRBJ2-3, reads NAGVMQNPRHLVRRRGQEARLRCSPMKGHSHVYWYRQLPEEGLKFMVYLQKENIIDESGMPKERFSAEFPKEGPSILRIQQVVRGDSAAYFCASSLHVADTQYFGPGTRLTVL.

In its sample, this clone was seen many times. The read gets to within 3 residues of the CDR3 end, and the germline J gene fills in the rest. This chain joins TRBV5-1 and TRBJ1-1; D is uncertain. Deletions cut 0 bases from V and 1 base from J, with 10 bases between. Germline loops: CDR1 SGHRS, CDR2 YFSETQ. CDR3 length: 15 amino acids. The CDR3 reads CASSLEPGKNTEAFF. The sequenced CDR3 bases are TGCGCCAGCAGCTTGGAACCAGGCAAGAACACTGAA.

This clone was seen repeatedly, ten times or more. CDR3 amino acids: CASSHPGREQYF. The sequenced part of the CDR3 DNA is TGCGCCAGCAGCCACCCAGGCCGCGAG. J is TRBJ2-7 and V is TRBV4-1; D unresolved. The read ends 3 residues before the CDR3 terminus; that terminus is restored from the germline J gene. CDR3 length: 12 residues. With 3 bases removed from V and 6 bases from J, the gap between germline ends came to 9 bases. CDR1 and CDR2 from the germline V gene are MGHRA and YSYEKL.

This clone was detected many times. Coverage ceases 3 residues before the CDR3 finishes, and the germline J gene fills in the end. The chain links TRBV13 to TRBJ2-3; 10 bases match TRBD2. This CDR3 is built from 15 residues. After removal of 5 bases from V and 1 base from J, the junction contained 3 bases not matched to a gene. The germline V gene encodes CDR1 PRHDT and CDR2 FYEKMQ (reference sequence). This CDR3 reads CASSPGTSGTDTQYF. The sequenced CDR3 bases are TGTGCCAGCAGCCCAGGGACTAGCGGCACAGATACG.

This clone showed up many times. The CDR3 is cut off 3 residues early in the read; its end comes from the germline J gene. V gene TRBV19 combines with J gene TRBJ1-2; 9 bases match TRBD1. J was trimmed by 6 bases and V by 4 bases; bases with no gene match: 6. Germline loops: CDR1 LNHDA, CDR2 SQIVND (reference sequence). The CDR3 covers 14 residues. This CDR3 reads CASSTRDRANGYTF. The sequenced part of the CDR3 DNA is TGTGCCAGTAGTACCCGGGACAGGGCAAATGGC.

To note about this clone: The read halts 3 residues ahead of the CDR3 end, with the missing end drawn from the germline J gene. The rearrangement joins TRBV7-9 to TRBJ1-1; D perhaps matches TRBD1 (5 bases). Germline V CDR1 and CDR2: SEHNR, FQNEAQ (reference sequence). The CDR3 has 13 amino acids. V lost 5 bases to trimming and J lost 5 bases, with 12 bases between them. CDR3: CASSEGALTEAFF. The sequenced CDR3 bases are TGTGCCAGCAGCGAAGGGGCGTTAACTGAA. The entire variable domain, with the rest obtained from reference TRBV7-9 and TRBJ1-1, is as follows: DTGVSQNPRHKITKRGQNVTFRCDPISEHNRLYWYRQTLGQGPEFLTYFQNEAQLEKSRLLSDRFSAERPKGSFSTLEIQRTEQGDSAMYLCASSEGALTEAFFGQGTRLTVV.